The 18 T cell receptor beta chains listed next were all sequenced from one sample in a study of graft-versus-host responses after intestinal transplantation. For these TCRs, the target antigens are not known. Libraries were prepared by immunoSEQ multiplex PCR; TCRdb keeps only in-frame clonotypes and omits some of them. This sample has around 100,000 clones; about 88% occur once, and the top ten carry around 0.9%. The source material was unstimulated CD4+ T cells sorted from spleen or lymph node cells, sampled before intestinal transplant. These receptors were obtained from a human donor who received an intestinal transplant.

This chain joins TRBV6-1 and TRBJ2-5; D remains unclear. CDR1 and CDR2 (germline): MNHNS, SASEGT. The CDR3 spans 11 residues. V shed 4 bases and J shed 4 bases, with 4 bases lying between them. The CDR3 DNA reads TGTGCCAGCAGTGTTGGAGAGACCCAGTACTTC. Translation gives CASSVGETQYF.

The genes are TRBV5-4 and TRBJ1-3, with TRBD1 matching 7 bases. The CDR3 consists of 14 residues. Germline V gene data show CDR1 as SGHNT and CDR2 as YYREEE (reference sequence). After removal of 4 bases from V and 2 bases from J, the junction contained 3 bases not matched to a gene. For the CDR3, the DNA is TGTGCCAGCAGCCCCGACAGGGCTGGAAACACCATATATTTT. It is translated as CASSPDRAGNTIYF. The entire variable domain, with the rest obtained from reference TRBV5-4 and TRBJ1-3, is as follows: ETGVTQSPTHLIKTRGQQVTLRCSSQSGHNTVSWYQQALGQGPQFIFQYYREEENGRGNFPPRFSGLQFPNYSSELNVNALELDDSALYLCASSPDRAGNTIYFGEGSWLTVV.

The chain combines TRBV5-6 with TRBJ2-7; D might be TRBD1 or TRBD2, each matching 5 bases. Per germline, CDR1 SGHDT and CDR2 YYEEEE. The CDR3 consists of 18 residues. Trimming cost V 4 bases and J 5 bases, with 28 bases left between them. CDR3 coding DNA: TGTGCCAGCAGCGCTCTTAAGTGGGGGATAGGGGTCCAGAACGAGCAGTACTTC. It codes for CASSALKWGIGVQNEQYF. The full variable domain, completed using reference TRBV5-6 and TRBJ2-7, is DAGVTQSPTHLIKTRGQQVTLRCSPKSGHDTVSWYQQALGQGPQFIFQYYEEEERQRGNFPDRFSGHQFPNYSSELNVNALLLGDSALYLCASSALKWGIGVQNEQYFGPGTRLTVT.

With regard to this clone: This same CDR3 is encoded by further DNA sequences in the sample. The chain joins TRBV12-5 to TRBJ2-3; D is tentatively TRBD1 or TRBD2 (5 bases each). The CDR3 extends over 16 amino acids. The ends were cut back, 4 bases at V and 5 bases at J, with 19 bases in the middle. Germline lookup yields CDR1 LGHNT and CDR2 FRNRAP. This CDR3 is CASGSALDGGRDTQYF. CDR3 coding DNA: TGTGCTAGTGGTTCGGCTCTTGATGGGGGTAGAGATACGCAGTATTTT.

CDR3 DNA sequence: TGTGCCAGCAGCCCCGGGACAGGAAAATTCTACGAGCAGTACTTC. It codes for CASSPGTGKFYEQYF. V gene TRBV11-2 combines with J gene TRBJ2-7; 8 bases are shared with TRBD1. CDR1 SGHAT and CDR2 FQNNGV come from the germline V gene. The ends lost 5 bases at V and 3 bases at J; junction bases unmatched: 9. This CDR3 has 15 amino acids.

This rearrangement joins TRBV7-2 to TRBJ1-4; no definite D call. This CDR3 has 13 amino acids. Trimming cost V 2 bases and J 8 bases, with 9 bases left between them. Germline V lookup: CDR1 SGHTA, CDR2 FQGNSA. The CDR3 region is CASSLMAVEKLFF. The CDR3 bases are TGTGCCAGCAGCTTAATGGCCGTCGAAAAACTGTTTTTT.

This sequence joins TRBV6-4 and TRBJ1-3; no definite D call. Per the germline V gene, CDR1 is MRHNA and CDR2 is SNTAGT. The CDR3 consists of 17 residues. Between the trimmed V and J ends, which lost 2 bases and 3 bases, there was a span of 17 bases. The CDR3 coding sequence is TGTGCCAGCAGTGACCTAGAAAATCCCTCGGGTGGAAACACCATATATTTT. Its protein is CASSDLENPSGGNTIYF.

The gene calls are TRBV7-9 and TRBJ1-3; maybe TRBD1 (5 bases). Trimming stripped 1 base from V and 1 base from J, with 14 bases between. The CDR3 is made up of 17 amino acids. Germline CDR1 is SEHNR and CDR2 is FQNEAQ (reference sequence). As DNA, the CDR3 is TGTGCCAGCAGCTTAGGTCCAGGGAGGTTTTCTGGAAACACCATATATTTT. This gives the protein CASSLGPGRFSGNTIYF. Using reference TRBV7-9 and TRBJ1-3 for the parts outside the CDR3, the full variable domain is DTGVSQNPRHKITKRGQNVTFRCDPISEHNRLYWYRQTLGQGPEFLTYFQNEAQLEKSRLLSDRFSAERPKGSFSTLEIQRTEQGDSAMYLCASSLGPGRFSGNTIYFGEGSWLTVV.

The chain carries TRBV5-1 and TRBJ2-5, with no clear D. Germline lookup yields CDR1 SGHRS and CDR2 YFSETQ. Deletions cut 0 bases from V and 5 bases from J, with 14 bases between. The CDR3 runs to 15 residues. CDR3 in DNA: TGCGCCAGCAGCTTGGTAGTAGGCTTGGGCGAGACCCAGTACTTC. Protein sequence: CASSLVVGLGETQYF.

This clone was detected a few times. The CDR3 DNA is TGCGCCAGCAGCTTCCAGGAAGAGACCCAGTACTTC. This encodes CASSFQEETQYF. The gene calls are TRBV5-1 and TRBJ2-5; D unclear. V gave up 2 bases and J gave up 3 bases, with 5 bases separating them. This CDR3 comprises 12 residues. Looked up from germline, CDR1 is SGHRS and CDR2 is YFSETQ.

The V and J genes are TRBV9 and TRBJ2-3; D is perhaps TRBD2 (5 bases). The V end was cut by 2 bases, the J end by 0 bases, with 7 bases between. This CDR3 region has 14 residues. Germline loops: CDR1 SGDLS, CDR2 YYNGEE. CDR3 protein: CASSVEGSTDTQYF. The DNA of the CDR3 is TGTGCCAGCAGCGTTGAGGGTAGCACAGATACGCAGTATTTT.

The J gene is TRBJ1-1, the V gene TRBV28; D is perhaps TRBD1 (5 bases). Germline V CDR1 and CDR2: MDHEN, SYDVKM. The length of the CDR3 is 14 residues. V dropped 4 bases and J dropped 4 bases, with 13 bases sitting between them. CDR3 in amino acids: CASSWAGWATEAFF. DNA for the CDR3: TGTGCCAGCAGTTGGGCAGGGTGGGCCACTGAAGCTTTCTTT.

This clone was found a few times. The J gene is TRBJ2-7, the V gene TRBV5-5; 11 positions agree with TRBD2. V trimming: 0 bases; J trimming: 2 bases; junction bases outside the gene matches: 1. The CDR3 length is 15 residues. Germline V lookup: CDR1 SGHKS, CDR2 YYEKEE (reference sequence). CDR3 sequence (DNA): TGTGCCAGCAGCTTGGGGGGACTAGCGGCCTACGAGCAGTACTTC. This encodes CASSLGGLAAYEQYF.

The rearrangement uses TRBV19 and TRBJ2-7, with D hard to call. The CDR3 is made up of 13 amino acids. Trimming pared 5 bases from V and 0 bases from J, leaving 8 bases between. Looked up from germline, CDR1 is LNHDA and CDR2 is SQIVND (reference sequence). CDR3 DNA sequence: TGTGCCAGTAGTGGGGTAAGCTCCTACGAGCAGTACTTC. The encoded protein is CASSGVSSYEQYF.

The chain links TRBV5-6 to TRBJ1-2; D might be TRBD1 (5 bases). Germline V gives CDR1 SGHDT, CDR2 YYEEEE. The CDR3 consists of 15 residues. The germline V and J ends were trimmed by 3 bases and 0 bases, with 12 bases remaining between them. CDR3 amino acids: CASSSWDRTNYGYTF. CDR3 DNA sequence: TGTGCCAGCAGCTCTTGGGACCGAACTAACTATGGCTACACCTTC.

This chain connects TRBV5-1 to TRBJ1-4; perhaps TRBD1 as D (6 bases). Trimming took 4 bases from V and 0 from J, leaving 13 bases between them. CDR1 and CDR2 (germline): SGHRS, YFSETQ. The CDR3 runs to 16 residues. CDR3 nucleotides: TGCGCCAGCAGCCCGGACCCAGGGGCAACTAATGAAAAACTGTTTTTT. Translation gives CASSPDPGATNEKLFF.

CDR3 nucleotide sequence: TGCGCCAGCAGCTTGGTTGGCAGCTCGGAAACCTACGAGCAGTACTTC. It encodes CASSLVGSSETYEQYF. This sequence joins TRBV5-1 and TRBJ2-7; D uncertain. V lost 0 bases to trimming and J lost 2 bases, with 15 bases between them. CDR1 and CDR2 (germline): SGHRS, YFSETQ. This CDR3 contains 16 residues.

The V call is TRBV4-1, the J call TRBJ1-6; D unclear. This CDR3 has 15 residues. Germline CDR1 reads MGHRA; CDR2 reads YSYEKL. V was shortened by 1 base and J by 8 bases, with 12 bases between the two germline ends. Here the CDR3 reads CASSQGPQGDSPLHF. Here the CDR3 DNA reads TGCGCCAGCAGCCAAGGGCCCCAAGGCGATTCACCCCTCCACTTT.